These 30 T cell receptor beta chains were all obtained from the same sample, sequenced in a study of T cells in Graves' hyperthyroidism and ophthalmopathy. Using RNA transcripts as the source, TCR beta CDR3 regions were amplified. Primed by the HTBI set, a first-round RT-PCR was run on the TCR CDR3. TCRdb reanalysed the multiplex PCR reads using MiXCR and keeps one entry per CDR3 protein. The sample has around 660,000 distinct CDR3 sequences, about 45% seen once; the top ten hold less than 8.5%. Sequencing used peripheral blood or thyroid tissue (not recorded which). Receptor source: an adult man with Graves' disease, either hyperthyroidism or ophthalmopathy (not recorded which).

V and J are TRBV2 and TRBJ1-5, with D possibly TRBD1 on 5 matching bases. There are 14 residues in the CDR3. The V end lost 7 bases, the J end lost 13 bases, and 23 bases lay between the germline ends. Per germline, CDR1 SNHLY and CDR2 FYNNEI. CDR3 in DNA: TGTGCCAGCAAGCAGGAGGGGATCCTTAGCAATCAGCATTTT. This gives the protein CASKQEGILSNQHF.

This chain uses TRBV5-1 with TRBJ1-1; maybe TRBD1 (6 bases). V was pared by 0 bases and J by 2 bases, with 11 bases between. The CDR3 contains 15 residues. CDR1 and CDR2 (germline): SGHRS, YFSETQ. CDR3 in DNA: TGCGCCAGCAGCTTGGGACCGACAGGTAACACTGAAGCTTTCTTT. Encoded protein: CASSLGPTGNTEAFF.

Concerning this clonotype itself: This may be a read error: a much more frequent sequence differs by one nucleotide. The V gene is TRBV29-1, the J gene TRBJ1-2; unclear D gene. This CDR3 has 11 amino acids. Germline lookup yields CDR1 SQVTM and CDR2 ANQGSEA. The CDR3 protein is CSAPANYGYTF. The CDR3 DNA is TGCAGTGCCCCGGCTAACTATGGCTACACCTTC.

This clonotype appeared many times. V gene TRBV10-1 combines with J gene TRBJ2-5, with D maybe TRBD2 (6 bases). Germline V gene lookup returns CDR1 WNHNN and CDR2 SYGVQD (reference sequence). The ends were cut back, 0 bases at V and 1 base at J, with 9 bases in the middle. This CDR3 region has 15 residues. The DNA of the CDR3 is TGCGCCAGCAGTGAGTCGTCGGGGGTCCAAGAGACCCAGTACTTC. Protein sequence: CASSESSGVQETQYF.

With regard to this clonotype: Just one base apart from a much larger clone, this may be a read error. The chain uses TRBV25-1 and TRBJ2-5, with 8 bases aligning to TRBD1. V dropped 3 bases and J dropped 9; count of bases not matched to a gene: 12. Germline V gene lookup returns CDR1 MGHDK and CDR2 SYGVNS. CDR3 length equals 15 residues. The CDR3 reads CASSEYRGESEAQYF. The CDR3, as DNA: TGTGCCAGCAGTGAGTACAGGGGGGAAAGTGAGGCCCAGTACTTC. Supplemented by reference TRBV25-1 and TRBJ2-5, the full variable domain reads EADIYQTPRYLVIGTGKKITLECSQTMGHDKMYWYQQDPGMELHLIHYSYGVNSTEKGDLSSESTVSRIRTEHFPLTLESARPSHTSQYLCASSEYRGESEAQYFGPGTRLLVL.

The CDR3 protein is CSVVTRTNRGGYYEQYF. The DNA of the CDR3 is TGCAGCGTTGTGACACGAACAAACCGAGGGGGTTACTACGAGCAGTACTTC. This chain joins TRBV29-1 and TRBJ2-7, with a possible D match to TRBD1 (6 bases). The CDR3 has 17 amino acids. V was clipped by 4 bases and J by 3 bases, with 25 bases between them. Germline V CDR1 and CDR2: SQVTM, ANQGSEA.

This chain links TRBV19 with TRBJ2-7, with D tentatively TRBD2 (6 bases). CDR1 and CDR2 (germline): LNHDA, SQIVND (reference sequence). This CDR3 comprises 12 residues. DNA for the CDR3: TGTGCTAGACGTGGCGGGGCCTACGAGCAGTACTTC. It yields the protein CARRGGAYEQYF.

This clonotype appeared many times. The V call is TRBV6-5, the J call TRBJ1-2, with TRBD1 matching over 7 bases. Germline CDR1 and CDR2: MNHEY and SVGAGI. V shed 8 bases, J shed 4 bases, and the junction held 10 bases outside the gene matches. The CDR3 covers 14 residues. This chain's CDR3 is CASGRTGLGYGYTF. Here the CDR3 DNA reads TGTGCCAGCGGCCGGACAGGTTTGGGCTATGGCTACACCTTC.

This sequence joins TRBV2 and TRBJ1-1, with D maybe TRBD1 (6 bases). The CDR3 has 14 residues. Deletions cut 8 bases from V and 5 bases from J, with 18 bases between. Germline V lookup: CDR1 SNHLY, CDR2 FYNNEI. The DNA of the CDR3 is TGTGCCAGCTCACCTTCCAGGGGAGGAACTGAAGCTTTCTTT. Its protein is CASSPSRGGTEAFF.

Only one count was recorded for this clonotype. The rearrangement links TRBV29-1 to TRBJ1-2; perhaps TRBD1 as D (6 bases). Germline values: CDR1 SQVTM, CDR2 ANQGSEA. The CDR3 totals 11 residues. In DNA form, the CDR3 reads TGCAGGGCCGGACAGCCCTATGGCTACACCTTC. Encoded protein: CRAGQPYGYTF.

The rearrangement uses TRBV20-1 and TRBJ1-6; 7 nucleotides line up with TRBD1. J lost 6 bases, V lost 1 base, and 3 bases had no gene match. Looked up from germline, CDR1 is DFQATT and CDR2 is SNEGSKA (reference sequence). The CDR3 is 14 amino acids. DNA of the CDR3: TGCAGTGCTAGAGGGGACAGTGGTAATTCACCCCTCCACTTT. Protein product: CSARGDSGNSPLHF.

Comment on this clonotype: A clone one base away is much larger, so this may be a read error. The V gene is TRBV2, the J gene TRBJ1-2, with D maybe TRBD1 (6 bases). Trimming stripped 6 bases from V and 6 bases from J, with 11 bases between. This CDR3 has 12 amino acids. Germline V gene data show CDR1 as SNHLY and CDR2 as FYNNEI. CDR3 amino acids: CASRQTGNGYTF. For the CDR3, the DNA is TGTGCCAGCAGGCAAACAGGGAATGGCTACACCTTC.

This clonotype was detected only once. The chain carries TRBV20-1 and TRBJ1-3, with a weak D call TRBD1 (6 bases). Trimming took off 1 base at V and 8 bases at J, with 15 bases between the two ends. This CDR3 has 14 amino acids. Germline CDR1 DFQATT, CDR2 SNEGSKA (reference sequence). This chain's CDR3 is CSARGTDYGYTIYF. In nucleotides, the CDR3 is TGCAGTGCTAGAGGGACAGACTATGGCTACACCATATATTTT.

The V gene is TRBV20-1, the J gene TRBJ2-5; D gene uncertain. The CDR3 contains 16 residues. The V and J ends lost 4 bases and 2 bases respectively, with 20 bases between them. The germline V gene has CDR1 DFQATT and CDR2 SNEGSKA (reference sequence). DNA for the CDR3: TGCAGTGCTACCCCCCTCGGCCCGCGAAGTCAAGAGACCCAGTACTTC. Its protein product is CSATPLGPRSQETQYF.

V usage is TRBV7-8 and J usage is TRBJ2-3, with D perhaps TRBD2 (7 bases). CDR1 and CDR2 from the germline V gene are SGHVS and FQNEAQ. Trimming shortened V by 5 bases and J by 11 bases, and 17 bases separated the two germline ends. The CDR3 extends over 13 amino acids. CDR3 loop: CASSESAGEGQYF. The CDR3, as DNA: TGTGCCAGCAGCGAGTCGGCAGGGGAGGGGCAGTATTTT.

This clonotype has ten or more counts. This sequence joins TRBV7-9 and TRBJ1-4; D is unclear. CDR3 length: 14 amino acids. The germline CDR1 and CDR2 sequences are SEHNR and FQNEAQ (reference sequence). V was clipped by 3 bases and J by 3 bases, with 8 bases between them. The CDR3, as DNA: TGTGCCAGCAGCTTTGATGAAGCTAATGAAAAACTGTTTTTT. Its protein is CASSFDEANEKLFF. Drawing the rest from reference TRBV7-9 and TRBJ1-4, the complete variable domain is DTGVSQNPRHKITKRGQNVTFRCDPISEHNRLYWYRQTLGQGPEFLTYFQNEAQLEKSRLLSDRFSAERPKGSFSTLEIQRTEQGDSAMYLCASSFDEANEKLFFGSGTQLSVL.

The chain links TRBV20-1 to TRBJ2-7; 10 positions match TRBD2. The length of the CDR3 is 17 residues. J lost 3 bases, V lost 3 bases, and 14 bases had no gene match. In germline, CDR1 is DFQATT, CDR2 SNEGSKA (reference sequence). The CDR3 here is CSASLAGGATFFYEQYF. The DNA of the CDR3 is TGCAGTGCTAGTTTAGCGGGGGGTGCTACCTTCTTCTACGAGCAGTACTTC.

The chain joins TRBV7-9 to TRBJ2-7, with D possibly being TRBD2 (7 bases). Trimming took off 5 bases at V and 6 bases at J, with 20 bases between the two ends. CDR3 length: 15 residues. Germline loops: CDR1 SEHNR, CDR2 FQNEAQ (reference sequence). The CDR3 is CASSPRRGTMGEQYF. CDR3 bases: TGTGCCAGCAGCCCGAGAAGGGGGACTATGGGCGAGCAGTACTTC.

This chain uses TRBV7-9 with TRBJ1-6; D perhaps matches TRBD1 (5 bases). The V and J ends lost 4 bases and 7 bases respectively, with 17 bases between them. Germline V gene sequence: CDR1 SEHNR, CDR2 FQNEAQ (reference sequence). The CDR3 totals 16 residues. For the CDR3, the DNA is TGTGCCAGCAGCTCAGGGACCTATGAAAACAATTCACCCCTCCACTTT. Protein sequence: CASSSGTYENNSPLHF.

Of note for this clonotype: One end of the junction does not line up with germline, which may come from a read error. The gene calls are TRBV10-3 and TRBJ1-2; TRBD1 is a possible D gene (6 bases). Germline V CDR1 and CDR2: ENHRY, SYGVKD. The CDR3 covers 14 residues. The CDR3 reads CASSETGKAYGYTF. CDR3 nucleotides: TGTGCCAGCAGTGAAACAGGGAAGGCCTATGGCTACACCTTC.

The CDR3 here is CASSSRTIYEQYF. CDR3 bases: TGTGCCAGCAGCTCCAGGACTATCTACGAGCAGTACTTC. The chain employs TRBV7-9 and TRBJ2-7; D is perhaps TRBD2 (6 bases). Trimming took 4 bases from V and 3 from J, leaving 10 bases between them. This CDR3 region has 13 residues. The germline V gene has CDR1 SEHNR and CDR2 FQNEAQ (reference sequence).

This rearrangement joins TRBV20-1 to TRBJ1-5; 9 bases match TRBD1. Germline-derived CDR1 and CDR2 are DFQATT and SNEGSKA (reference sequence). Unmatched junction bases numbered 5, after V lost 6 bases and J lost 2 bases. The CDR3 covers 14 residues. The CDR3 DNA reads TGCAGTGCCAGGGACAGGGATGGCAATCAGCCCCAGCATTTT. It codes for CSARDRDGNQPQHF.

About this clonotype: Since the CDR3 does not end with the conserved phenylalanine or tryptophan, this likely comes from a read error. The CDR3 bases are TGCAGCTTCGGACAGGCGTTCATGAACACTGGAGCTTTCCTT. Translated: CSFGQAFMNTGAFL. This rearrangement joins TRBV29-1 to TRBJ1-1, with TRBD1 identical over 7 bases. The CDR3 has 14 residues. The germline V gene encodes CDR1 SQVTM and CDR2 ANQGSEA.

V gene TRBV9 combines with J gene TRBJ1-5; D may be TRBD1 (6 bases). The better agreement between TRBJ2-3 and the DNA end casts doubt on the J call. Germline V lookup: CDR1 SGDLS, CDR2 YYNGEE. The length of the CDR3 is 15 residues. Here the CDR3 reads CASSPTGNSNQPQYF. The CDR3 coding sequence is TGTGCCAGCAGCCCGACAGGTAATAGCAATCAGCCCCAGTATTTT.

The gene calls are TRBV2 and TRBJ1-1; tentatively, D is TRBD1 (6 bases). This CDR3 is 17 amino acids long. V was cut by 6 bases and J by 12 bases, with 32 bases left in between. The germline V gene encodes CDR1 SNHLY and CDR2 FYNNEI. The CDR3 loop reads CASSRASRATGLDMTFF. The CDR3 DNA follows: TGTGCCAGCAGCCGAGCTTCGCGGGCTACAGGGCTAGACATGACTTTCTTT.

This clonotype has a handful of counts. V and J are TRBV9 and TRBJ1-1; no definite D call. Germline V gene data show CDR1 as SGDLS and CDR2 as YYNGEE. The germline V and J ends were trimmed by 8 bases and 8 bases, with 7 bases remaining between them. CDR3 size: 9 residues. The CDR3 DNA is TGTGCCAGTACTATAGAAGCTTTCTTT. It specifies CASTIEAFF. Full variable domain (missing parts from reference TRBV9 and TRBJ1-1): DSGVTQTPKHLITATGQRVTLRCSPRSGDLSVYWYQQSLDQGLQFLIQYYNGEERAKGNILERFSAQQFPDLHSELNLSSLELGDSALYFCASTIEAFFGQGTRLTVV.

This sequence joins TRBV29-1 and TRBJ2-7, with D perhaps TRBD2 (6 bases). V lost 5 bases to trimming and J lost 2 bases, with 7 bases between them. CDR1 and CDR2 from the germline V gene are SQVTM and ANQGSEA. The CDR3 consists of 11 residues. CDR3 coding DNA: TGCAGCGTTAGACTAGCCTACGAGCAGTACTTC. It codes for CSVRLAYEQYF.

The chain recombines TRBV7-9 with TRBJ2-2, with TRBD1 matching over 9 bases. Per germline, CDR1 SEHNR and CDR2 FQNEAQ (reference sequence). The CDR3 extends over 15 amino acids. The junction had 4 bases not matched to a gene; V was cut back by 5 bases and J by 3 bases. The CDR3 sequence: CASSRDRADTGELFF. The CDR3 bases are TGTGCCAGCAGCCGGGACAGGGCGGACACCGGGGAGCTGTTTTTT.

This clonotype has at least ten counts. This chain's CDR3 is CASSESKGAVGYTF. The CDR3 DNA is TGTGCCAGCAGTGAATCAAAGGGGGCGGTTGGCTACACCTTC. The chain joins TRBV25-1 to TRBJ1-2; 7 bases align to TRBD1. CDR3 length: 14 residues. V was clipped by 1 base and J by 7 bases; unmatched bases: 6. Germline CDR1 and CDR2: MGHDK and SYGVNS.

With regard to this clonotype: A clone one base away is much larger, so this may be a read error. The chain employs TRBV15 and TRBJ1-6; D call uncertain. The CDR3 covers 15 residues. Trimming removed 6 bases at V and 4 bases at J, with 13 bases between. The germline CDR1 and CDR2 sequences are LNHNV and YYDKDF (reference sequence). The CDR3 loop reads CATRSRAGYNSPLHF. CDR3 sequence (DNA): TGTGCCACCAGATCCCGGGCCGGATATAATTCACCCCTCCACTTT.